This T cell receptor beta chain stems from a study of blood T cell repertoires in COVID-19. Overall study context: Specimens from acute and convalescent COVID-19 originated in the United States, Italy and Spain. PBMCs, B-cell-depleted T cells, or T cells provided the cDNA or gDNA that made up the material.

The CDR3 spans 11 residues. CDR1 is SQVTM, CDR2 ANQGSEA, per germline. Trimming took off 7 bases at V and 2 bases at J, with 7 bases between the two ends. In the original analysis: Using reference gene primer amplification, nucleated cell counts were estimated. Here immunoSEQ multiplex PCR was the method, and the copy in TCRdb shows in-frame clones only, minus some. V and J calls plus clone size are reproduced from that table; the DNA served to infer D and trimming. This repertoire shows fewer than 300,000 clones, 88% found once; its top ten account for about 0.99%. The V gene is TRBV29-1, the J gene TRBJ2-3; D uncertain. The receptor was derived from a woman aged 35 to 49 who had recovered from COVID-19. Sequencing was done on a sample of peripheral blood. The CDR3 DNA reads as TGCAGCGCCGAGCTCACAGATACGCAGTATTTT. This sequence encodes CSAELTDTQYF.